The 8 T cell receptor beta chains below come from one sample, sequenced in a study of cytomegalovirus exposure and HLA in healthy donors. The PCR used 60 Vbeta and 13 Jbeta primers. The data were produced by immunoSEQ multiplex PCR, yet TCRdb's version contains in-frame clones alone and is incomplete. The sample shows 130,000 to 150,000 clones, around 80% of them seen only once. Sequenced sample: PBMCs. These receptors all come from a woman in her thirties or forties in good health and CMV-seropositive.

This chain uses TRBV29-1 with TRBJ2-2; 10 bases are a match to TRBD2. This CDR3 is built from 15 residues. Trimming took 4 bases from V and 3 from J; bases not matched to a gene: 5. Germline CDR1 SQVTM, CDR2 ANQGSEA. CDR3 sequence: CSVAVAGGHTGELFF. CDR3 DNA: TGCAGCGTTGCGGTAGCGGGGGGACACACCGGGGAGCTGTTTTTT.

This chain links TRBV5-4 with TRBJ2-1; TRBD2 matches at 9 bases. The CDR3 is made up of 15 amino acids. V was clipped by 3 bases and J by 6 bases; unmatched bases: 7. Germline V CDR1 and CDR2: SGHNT, YYREEE (reference sequence). CDR3 sequence: CASSSEGLALNEQFF. The CDR3 DNA reads TGTGCCAGCAGCTCGGAAGGACTAGCGCTCAATGAGCAGTTCTTC.

The J gene is TRBJ1-3, the V gene TRBV10-1; D not resolved. The V end was cut by 0 bases, the J end by 0 bases, with 12 bases between. The CDR3 contains 17 residues. The germline CDR1 and CDR2 sequences are WNHNN and SYGVQD (reference sequence). CDR3 coding DNA: TGCGCCAGCAGTGAGTCCATGGACTCACTCTCTGGAAACACCATATATTTT. As protein: CASSESMDSLSGNTIYF.

This clone was seen just once. This chain connects TRBV11-2 to TRBJ1-1; D remains ambiguous. Germline lookup yields CDR1 SGHAT and CDR2 FQNNGV. Between the trimmed V and J ends, which lost 3 bases and 4 bases, there was a span of 3 bases. The length of the CDR3 is 11 residues. CDR3: CASSLSTEAFF. CDR3 in DNA: TGTGCCAGCAGCTTGAGCACTGAAGCTTTCTTT.

Worth noting for this clone: Other DNA sequences within the sample encode an identical CDR3. The chain links TRBV6-1 to TRBJ1-5; 8 bases align to TRBD1. The CDR3 is 15 amino acids. CDR1 and CDR2 from the germline V gene are MNHNS and SASEGT. V was clipped by 5 bases and J by 5 bases; unmatched bases: 8. CDR3 in amino acids: CASSSGTGNYQPQHF. In DNA form, the CDR3 reads TGTGCCAGCAGTTCCGGGACAGGAAATTATCAGCCCCAGCATTTT.

The chain has TRBV9 and TRBJ2-4, with 8 bases that match TRBD2. V lost 2 bases, J lost 8 bases, and 9 bases stayed unmatched. The CDR3 has 15 amino acids. Germline assignment: CDR1 SGDLS and CDR2 YYNGEE. The CDR3 loop is CASSVAGLEEDIQYF. The CDR3 nucleotides are TGTGCCAGCAGCGTCGCGGGACTAGAGGAGGACATTCAGTACTTC.

This chain connects TRBV19 to TRBJ2-6, with 7 positions matching TRBD1. This CDR3 is 18 amino acids long. Germline V gene data show CDR1 as LNHDA and CDR2 as SQIVND (reference sequence). V dropped 4 bases and J dropped 0; count of bases not matched to a gene: 9. CDR3 in DNA: TGTGCCAGTAGTACCACCGGGACAGTATTCTCTGGGGCCAACGTCCTGACTTTC. This codes for CASSTTGTVFSGANVLTF.

In its sample, this clone was seen a few times. This sequence joins TRBV27 and TRBJ1-1; 7 nucleotides line up with TRBD1. V dropped 8 bases and J dropped 6; count of bases not matched to a gene: 18. The germline V gene encodes CDR1 MNHEY and CDR2 SMNVEV (reference sequence). This CDR3 spans 16 amino acids. The CDR3 loop reads CASREEGARYLAEAFF. CDR3 sequence (DNA): TGTGCCAGCCGAGAGGAGGGGGCGCGGTATTTAGCTGAAGCTTTCTTT.